Shown below are 27 T cell receptor beta chains from a single sample sequenced in a study of blood T cell repertoires in COVID-19. Assay used: immunoSEQ multiplex PCR; TCRdb lists only in-frame clones, some missing. The table includes about 140,000 clones, about 86% detected once. Sequencing was done on a sample of peripheral blood. The receptor source for this set is a human donor in a cohort sampled during active COVID-19.

The gene calls are TRBV7-2 and TRBJ2-3; TRBD2 matches at 10 bases. This CDR3 is built from 18 residues. J lost 3 bases, V lost 4 bases, and 13 bases had no gene match. Germline lookup yields CDR1 SGHTA and CDR2 FQGNSA. The CDR3 loop is CASSSSFLAGVGTDTQYF. The CDR3, as DNA: TGTGCCAGCAGCTCATCGTTTCTAGCGGGAGTGGGGACAGATACGCAGTATTTT.

V usage is TRBV28 and J usage is TRBJ2-7, with TRBD1 as a possible D gene (5 bases). Trimming shortened V by 5 bases and J by 0 bases, and 23 bases separated the two germline ends. CDR1 and CDR2 from the germline V gene are MDHEN and SYDVKM. CDR3 size: 18 residues. The DNA of the CDR3 is TGTGCCAGCAGTACCGTAAGAAGGACAACCGCATTCTCCTACGAGCAGTACTTC. This codes for CASSTVRRTTAFSYEQYF. The full variable domain, its missing parts supplied by reference TRBV28 and TRBJ2-7, is DVKVTQSSRYLVKRTGEKVFLECVQDMDHENMFWYRQDPGLGLRLIYFSYDVKMKEKGDIPEGYSVSREKKERFSLILESASTNQTSMYLCASSTVRRTTAFSYEQYFGPGTRLTVT.

V usage is TRBV28 and J usage is TRBJ1-2; 7 nucleotides match TRBD1. The CDR3 spans 14 residues. Germline V gene sequence: CDR1 MDHEN, CDR2 SYDVKM. V lost 4 bases, J lost 2 bases, and 4 bases stayed unmatched. CDR3: CASSSSGQNYGYTF. In nucleotides, the CDR3 is TGTGCCAGCAGTTCATCGGGACAGAACTATGGCTACACCTTC.

The table lists this clone with a count of one. This chain connects TRBV18 to TRBJ2-7; TRBD2 matches 8 bases. Losses at the gene ends were 6 bases for V and 4 bases for J; bases not matched to a gene: 8. Germline loops: CDR1 KGHSH, CDR2 LQKENI. This CDR3 is built from 14 residues. Written as DNA, the CDR3 is TGTGCCAGCTCCCCGGGAGGGGGGTTATACGAGCAGTACTTC. Protein product: CASSPGGGLYEQYF.

The chain couples TRBV9 to TRBJ1-1; 7 positions match TRBD1. V dropped 3 bases and J dropped 11; count of bases not matched to a gene: 13. The length of the CDR3 is 14 residues. Germline assignment: CDR1 SGDLS and CDR2 YYNGEE. The CDR3 loop reads CASSARGPGRGAFF. CDR3 DNA: TGTGCCAGCAGCGCGAGGGGGCCGGGTCGAGGTGCTTTCTTT.

The rearrangement uses TRBV28 and TRBJ2-7; TRBD2 matches at 11 bases. CDR1 is MDHEN, CDR2 SYDVKM, per germline. J was trimmed by 9 bases and V by 5 bases; bases with no gene match: 15. The CDR3 is 16 amino acids. The CDR3 sequence is CASSPHSGRVGFGQYF. In DNA form, the CDR3 reads TGTGCCAGCAGTCCCCATAGCGGGAGGGTGGGGTTTGGGCAGTACTTC.

The J gene is TRBJ2-3, the V gene TRBV6-5; D perhaps matches TRBD2 (7 bases). Trimming took 6 bases from V and 4 from J, leaving 17 bases between them. Germline V lookup: CDR1 MNHEY, CDR2 SVGAGI. The CDR3 is made up of 15 amino acids. CDR3 nucleotides: TGTGCCAGCAGGGAGGAGGGGGGAGGGCCAGATACGCAGTATTTT. Translated: CASREEGGGPDTQYF.

This clone has only a few counts. The rearrangement joins TRBV12-1 to TRBJ2-7; the table calls TRBD2, which could not be checked here. TRBV12-1 is shown as a pseudogene. The CDR3 sequence is 12 residues long. In nucleotides, the CDR3 is TGTGCCAGCAGCCAGGAGGGCAGCCCGAGCGACTTC. Its protein product is CASSQEGSPSDF.

This clone was recorded once. The V gene is TRBV6-6, the J gene TRBJ1-4, with D possibly TRBD1 on 6 matching bases. The V end lost 2 bases, the J end lost 2 bases, and 12 bases lay between the germline ends. Germline values: CDR1 MNHNY, CDR2 SVGAGI (reference sequence). The length of the CDR3 is 16 residues. CDR3 loop: CASSYTGGATNEKLFF. CDR3 DNA: TGTGCCAGCAGTTACACGGGGGGGGCTACTAATGAAAAACTGTTTTTT.

V and J are TRBV28 and TRBJ2-7; 11 bases are shared with TRBD2. V lost 6 bases to trimming and J lost 5 bases; unmatched junction nucleotides: 15. CDR3 length: 17 residues. Looked up from germline, CDR1 is MDHEN and CDR2 is SYDVKM. DNA for the CDR3: TGTGCCAGCAGCCTCCCGGGACTAGCGGATATAAGGGACGAGCAGTACTTC. Its translation: CASSLPGLADIRDEQYF.

This clone was observed a few times. V gene TRBV7-2 combines with J gene TRBJ2-1, with D perhaps matching TRBD2 (5 bases). CDR1 SGHTA and CDR2 FQGNSA come from the germline V gene. Trimming removed 2 bases at V and 0 bases at J, with 14 bases between. The CDR3 consists of 17 residues. CDR3 bases: TGTGCCAGCAGCTTAAACAGTAGAGGGAGCTCCTACAATGAGCAGTTCTTC. Translating it yields CASSLNSRGSSYNEQFF.

The chain carries TRBV6-2 or TRBV6-3 and TRBJ1-2; D is undetermined. The germline V and J ends were trimmed by 6 bases and 5 bases, with 10 bases remaining between them. This CDR3 spans 12 amino acids. Germline V gives CDR1 MNHEY, CDR2 SVGEGT. The DNA of the CDR3 is TGTGCCAGCAGCCCGGACTCTTATGGCTACACCTTC. Protein: CASSPDSYGYTF.

In its sample, this clone was seen once. The chain employs TRBV4-2 and TRBJ2-7, with D perhaps matching TRBD2 (6 bases). The germline V and J ends were trimmed by 1 base and 2 bases, with 18 bases remaining between them. The CDR3 extends over 17 amino acids. The germline V gene has CDR1 LGHNA and CDR2 YNFKEQ. The CDR3 sequence: CASSQVQMGGGAYEQYF. CDR3 coding DNA: TGTGCCAGCAGCCAAGTACAGATGGGGGGAGGCGCCTACGAGCAGTACTTC.

The chain recombines TRBV19 with TRBJ2-7; no clear D gene. The germline CDR1 and CDR2 sequences are LNHDA and SQIVND (reference sequence). Trimming took 0 bases from V and 1 from J, leaving 7 bases between them. There are 14 residues in the CDR3. The CDR3 DNA reads TGTGCCAGTAGTATAGATCCGACTTCCTACGAGCAGTACTTC. It codes for CASSIDPTSYEQYF.

This chain connects TRBV6-5 to TRBJ1-2; D perhaps matches TRBD1 (5 bases). CDR3 size: 13 residues. CDR1 and CDR2 (germline): MNHEY, SVGAGI. The ends were cut back, 6 bases at V and 2 bases at J, with 10 bases in the middle. CDR3 DNA: TGTGCCAGCAGGGGGGGTACGAACTATGGCTACACCTTC. This codes for CASRGGTNYGYTF.

This clone was counted ten times or more. Here the CDR3 DNA reads TGTGCCAGCAGTTCCCCGGGACAAAGGAACACTGAAGCTTTCTTT. Residues: CASSSPGQRNTEAFF. The chain uses TRBV28 and TRBJ1-1; TRBD1 might be the D (6 bases). CDR3 length equals 15 residues. The germline gives CDR1 MDHEN, CDR2 SYDVKM. Trimming removed 4 bases from V and 1 base from J, with 13 bases in between.

V usage is TRBV7-9 and J usage is TRBJ2-7, with 9 bases aligning to TRBD1. V was pared by 5 bases and J by 5 bases, with 10 bases of the junction left unmatched. The CDR3 spans 15 residues. The germline gives CDR1 SEHNR, CDR2 FQNEAQ (reference sequence). The CDR3 sequence is CASSLRTGAADEQYF. The CDR3 DNA follows: TGTGCCAGCAGCCTTAGGACAGGGGCTGCTGACGAGCAGTACTTC.

This chain connects TRBV2 to TRBJ2-3; 8 bases match TRBD1. Germline lookup yields CDR1 SNHLY and CDR2 FYNNEI. This CDR3 has 15 residues. The trim removed 6 bases at V and 3 bases at J, leaving 8 bases unmatched. This CDR3 is CASSAGTGLTDTQYF. CDR3 in DNA: TGTGCCAGCAGCGCCGGGACAGGTCTTACAGATACGCAGTATTTT.

The J gene is TRBJ2-5, the V gene TRBV6-2 or TRBV6-3; TRBD2 matches at 8 bases. V shed 5 bases, J shed 4 bases, and the junction held 3 bases outside the gene matches. The CDR3 is 13 amino acids. Germline lookup yields CDR1 MNHEY and CDR2 SVGEGT. The CDR3 coding sequence is TGTGCCAGCAGTACGACTAGCGCAGAGACCCAGTACTTC. This encodes CASSTTSAETQYF.

This chain links TRBV2 with TRBJ1-1; D is possibly TRBD1 (5 bases). CDR1 and CDR2 (germline): SNHLY, FYNNEI. CDR3 length: 13 amino acids. The ends were cut back, 4 bases at V and 6 bases at J, with 12 bases in the middle. The CDR3 here is CASSGERGSEAFF. Written as DNA, the CDR3 is TGTGCCAGCAGTGGGGAACGGGGGTCTGAAGCTTTCTTT.

The genes are TRBV5-4 and TRBJ2-2; 11 nucleotides line up with TRBD2. CDR1 is SGHNT, CDR2 YYREEE, per germline (reference sequence). V lost 5 bases, J lost 6 bases, and 9 bases stayed unmatched. This CDR3 is built from 16 residues. CDR3: CASSFTSGSSPGELFF. The CDR3 region has the DNA TGTGCCAGCAGTTTCACTAGCGGGAGTTCCCCCGGGGAGCTGTTTTTT.

The chain uses TRBV9 and TRBJ1-3; tentatively, D is TRBD1 (6 bases). Trimming removed 0 bases from V and 2 bases from J, with 15 bases in between. From germline, CDR1 is SGDLS and CDR2 YYNGEE. This CDR3 contains 17 residues. Here the CDR3 reads CASSVGNHRAAGNTIYF. CDR3 nucleotide sequence: TGTGCCAGCAGCGTAGGTAATCACAGGGCGGCTGGAAACACCATATATTTT.

V and J are TRBV6-5 and TRBJ2-7; a possible D gene is TRBD2 (5 bases). With 0 bases removed from V and 3 bases from J, the gap between germline ends came to 12 bases. Germline V CDR1 and CDR2: MNHEY, SVGAGI. The CDR3 loop spans 15 amino acids. In nucleotides, the CDR3 is TGTGCCAGCAGTTACTCCCTGACTACGGGCTACGAGCAGTACTTC. Protein: CASSYSLTTGYEQYF.

The table lists this clone with many counts. CDR3 region: CASSASTGTQPQHF. DNA of the CDR3: TGTGCCAGCTCAGCCTCGACAGGGACTCAGCCCCAGCATTTT. The chain employs TRBV18 and TRBJ1-5; the match to TRBD1 covers 7 bases. CDR1 is KGHSH, CDR2 LQKENI, per germline. CDR3 size: 14 residues. Trimming removed 5 bases from V and 6 bases from J; junction bases left unmatched: 7.

The V call is TRBV18, the J call TRBJ2-7; 8 bases fit TRBD1. The CDR3 is made up of 14 amino acids. Per the germline V gene, CDR1 is KGHSH and CDR2 is LQKENI. The J segment lost 3 bases and the V segment lost 5 bases, leaving 6 bases of the junction unmatched. CDR3 nucleotides: TGTGCCAGCTCAGGACAGGGAAGCGACTACGAGCAGTACTTC. This encodes CASSGQGSDYEQYF.

The genes are TRBV4-2 and TRBJ2-3; D gene ambiguous. V gave up 4 bases and J gave up 3 bases, with 8 bases separating them. The CDR3 loop spans 13 amino acids. Germline CDR1 LGHNA, CDR2 YNFKEQ. The CDR3 protein is CASSLVRTDTQYF. The DNA for the CDR3 is TGTGCCAGCAGCCTCGTCAGGACAGATACGCAGTATTTT.

The chain is built from TRBV13 and TRBJ2-7, with TRBD2 matching 8 bases. The CDR3 loop spans 16 amino acids. V lost 5 bases and J lost 0; bases outside the gene matches: 9. Germline CDR1 and CDR2: PRHDT and FYEKMQ (reference sequence). The CDR3 region is CASSDASGRGSYEQYF. Here the CDR3 DNA reads TGTGCCAGCAGCGATGCCAGCGGGAGAGGCTCCTACGAGCAGTACTTC.